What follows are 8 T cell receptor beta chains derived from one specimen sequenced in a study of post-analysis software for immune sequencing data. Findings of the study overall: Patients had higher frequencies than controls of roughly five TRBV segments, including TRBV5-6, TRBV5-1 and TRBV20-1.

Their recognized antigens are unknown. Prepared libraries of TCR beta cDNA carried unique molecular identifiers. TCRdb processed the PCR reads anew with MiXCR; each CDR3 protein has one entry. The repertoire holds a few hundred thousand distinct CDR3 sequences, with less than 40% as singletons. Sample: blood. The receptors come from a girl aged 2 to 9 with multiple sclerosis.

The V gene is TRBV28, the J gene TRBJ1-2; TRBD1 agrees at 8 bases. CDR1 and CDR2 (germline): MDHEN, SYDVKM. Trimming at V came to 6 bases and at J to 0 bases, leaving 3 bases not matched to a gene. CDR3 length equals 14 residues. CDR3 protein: CASRGGQANYGYTF. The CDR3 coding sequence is TGTGCCAGCAGGGGGGGACAGGCTAACTATGGCTACACCTTC.

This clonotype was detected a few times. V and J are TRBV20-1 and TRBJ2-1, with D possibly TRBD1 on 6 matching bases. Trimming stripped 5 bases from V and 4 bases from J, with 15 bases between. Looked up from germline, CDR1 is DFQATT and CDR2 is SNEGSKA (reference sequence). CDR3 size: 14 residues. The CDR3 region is CSALDRLGYNEQFF. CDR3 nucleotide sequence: TGCAGTGCTTTGGACAGATTAGGTTACAATGAGCAGTTCTTC.

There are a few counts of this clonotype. The CDR3 region is CASSLWTSGTQETQYF. The CDR3 coding sequence is TGTGCCAGCAGTTTATGGACTAGCGGAACCCAAGAGACCCAGTACTTC. The gene calls are TRBV28 and TRBJ2-5; 9 nucleotides agree with TRBD2. Germline loops: CDR1 MDHEN, CDR2 SYDVKM. The V segment lost 0 bases and the J segment 1 base; nucleotides outside the gene matches: 3. The CDR3 spans 16 residues. The complete variable domain, with remaining parts taken from reference TRBV28 and TRBJ2-5, reads DVKVTQSSRYLVKRTGEKVFLECVQDMDHENMFWYRQDPGLGLRLIYFSYDVKMKEKGDIPEGYSVSREKKERFSLILESASTNQTSMYLCASSLWTSGTQETQYFGPGTRLLVL.

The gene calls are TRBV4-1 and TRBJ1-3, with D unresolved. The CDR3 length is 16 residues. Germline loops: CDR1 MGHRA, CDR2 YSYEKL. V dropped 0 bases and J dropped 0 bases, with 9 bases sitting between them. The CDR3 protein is CASSQEFRNSGNTIYF. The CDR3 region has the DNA TGCGCCAGCAGCCAAGAGTTCAGAAACTCTGGAAACACCATATATTTT.

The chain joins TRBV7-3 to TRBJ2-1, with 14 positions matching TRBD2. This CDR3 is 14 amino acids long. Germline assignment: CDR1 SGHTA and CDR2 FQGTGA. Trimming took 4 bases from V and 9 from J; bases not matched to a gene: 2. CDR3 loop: CASSSGTSGSEQFF. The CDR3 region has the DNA TGTGCCAGCAGCTCCGGGACTAGCGGGAGTGAGCAGTTCTTC. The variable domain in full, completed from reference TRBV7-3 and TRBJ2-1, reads GAGVSQTPSNKVTEKGKYVELRCDPISGHTALYWYRQSLGQGPEFLIYFQGTGAADDSGLPNDRFFAVRPEGSVSTLKIQRTERGDSAVYLCASSSGTSGSEQFFGPGTRLTVL.

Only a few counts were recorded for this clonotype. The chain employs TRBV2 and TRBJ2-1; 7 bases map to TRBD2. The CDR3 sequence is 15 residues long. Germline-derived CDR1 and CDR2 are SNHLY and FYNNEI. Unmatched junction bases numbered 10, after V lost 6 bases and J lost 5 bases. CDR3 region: CASRLRDYSHNEQFF. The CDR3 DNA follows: TGTGCCAGCAGGCTCCGGGACTATAGCCACAATGAGCAGTTCTTC.

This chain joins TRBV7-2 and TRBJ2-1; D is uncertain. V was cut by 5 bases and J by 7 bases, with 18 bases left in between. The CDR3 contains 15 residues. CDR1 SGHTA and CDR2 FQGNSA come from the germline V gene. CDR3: CASSTSSLGQNEQFF. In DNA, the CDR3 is TGTGCCAGCAGCACCAGTAGTCTGGGTCAGAATGAGCAGTTCTTC.

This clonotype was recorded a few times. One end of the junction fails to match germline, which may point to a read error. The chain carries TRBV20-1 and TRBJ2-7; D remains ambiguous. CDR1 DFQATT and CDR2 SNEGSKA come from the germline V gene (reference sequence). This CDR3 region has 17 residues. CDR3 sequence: CSASLLLGRAVSYGQYF. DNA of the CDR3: TGCAGTGCTAGTCTGTTGTTGGGCCGAGCCGTGTCCTACGGGCAGTACTTC.